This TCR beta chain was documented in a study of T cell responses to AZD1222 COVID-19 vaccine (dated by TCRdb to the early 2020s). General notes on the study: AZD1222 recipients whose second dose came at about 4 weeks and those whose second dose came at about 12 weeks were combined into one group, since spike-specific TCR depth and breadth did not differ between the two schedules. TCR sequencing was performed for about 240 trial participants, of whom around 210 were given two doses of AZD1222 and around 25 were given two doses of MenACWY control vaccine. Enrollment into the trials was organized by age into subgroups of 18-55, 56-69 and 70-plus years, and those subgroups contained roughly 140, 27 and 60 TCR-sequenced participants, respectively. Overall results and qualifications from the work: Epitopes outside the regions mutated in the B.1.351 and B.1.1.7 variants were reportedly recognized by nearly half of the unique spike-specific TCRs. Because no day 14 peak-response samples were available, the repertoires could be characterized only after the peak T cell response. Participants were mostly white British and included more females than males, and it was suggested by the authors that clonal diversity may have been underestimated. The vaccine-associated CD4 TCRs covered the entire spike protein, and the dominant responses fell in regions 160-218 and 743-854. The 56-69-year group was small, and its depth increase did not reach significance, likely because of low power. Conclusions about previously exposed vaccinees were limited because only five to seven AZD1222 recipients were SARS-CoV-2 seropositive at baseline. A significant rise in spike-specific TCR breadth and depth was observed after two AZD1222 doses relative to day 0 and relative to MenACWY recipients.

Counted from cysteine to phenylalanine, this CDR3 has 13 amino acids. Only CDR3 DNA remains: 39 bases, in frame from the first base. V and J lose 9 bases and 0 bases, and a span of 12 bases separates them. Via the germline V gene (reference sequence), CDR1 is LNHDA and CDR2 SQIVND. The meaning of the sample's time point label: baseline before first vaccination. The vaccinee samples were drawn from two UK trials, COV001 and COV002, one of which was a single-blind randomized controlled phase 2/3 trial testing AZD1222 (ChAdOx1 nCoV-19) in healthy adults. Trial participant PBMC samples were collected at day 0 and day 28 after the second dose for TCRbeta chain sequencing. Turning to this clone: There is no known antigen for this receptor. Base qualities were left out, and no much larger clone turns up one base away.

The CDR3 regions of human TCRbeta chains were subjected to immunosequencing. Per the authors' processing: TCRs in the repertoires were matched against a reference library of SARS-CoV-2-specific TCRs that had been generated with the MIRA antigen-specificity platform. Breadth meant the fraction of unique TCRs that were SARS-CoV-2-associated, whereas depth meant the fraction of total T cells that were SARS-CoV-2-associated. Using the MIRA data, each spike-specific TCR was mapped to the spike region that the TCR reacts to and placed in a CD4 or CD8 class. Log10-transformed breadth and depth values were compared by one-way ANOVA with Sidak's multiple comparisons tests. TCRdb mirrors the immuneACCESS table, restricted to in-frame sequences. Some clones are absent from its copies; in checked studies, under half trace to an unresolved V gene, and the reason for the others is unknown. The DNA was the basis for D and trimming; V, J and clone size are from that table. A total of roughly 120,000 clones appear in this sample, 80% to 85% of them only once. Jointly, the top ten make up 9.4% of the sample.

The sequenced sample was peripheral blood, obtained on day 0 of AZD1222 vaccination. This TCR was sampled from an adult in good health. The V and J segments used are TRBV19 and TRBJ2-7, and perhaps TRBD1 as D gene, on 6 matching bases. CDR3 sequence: CASSGASSYEQYF. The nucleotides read TGTGCCAGCTCAGGGGCTAGCTCCTACGAGCAGTACTTC. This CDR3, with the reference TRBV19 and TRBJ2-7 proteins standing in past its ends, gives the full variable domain DGGITQSPKYLFRKEGQNVTLSCEQNLNHDAMYWYRQDPGQGLRLIYYSQIVNDFQKGDIAEGYSVSREKKESFPLTVTSAQKNPTAFYLCASSGASSYEQYFGPGTRLTVT.